A selection of T cell receptor beta chains follows, all from one sample in a study of blood T cell repertoires in COVID-19. The assay was immunoSEQ multiplex PCR, and TCRdb's table has in-frame clones only and misses some. The table includes fewer than 250,000 clones, 89% detected once. Sequenced input: PBMCs or T cells enriched from blood (not recorded which). The source of these receptors is a woman under 30 who had recovered from COVID-19. CDR3s include the opening cysteine and the closing phenylalanine or tryptophan. A D gene is named only where the DNA matches it firmly. Clone size is given for some rows only: seen once, a few or many times, or a class if the clone is expanded.

TRBV18	.	.	TRBJ1-1	12	CASSPDSVGAFF	TGTGCCAGCTCACCAGACAGCGTCGGAGCTTTCTTT
TRBV29-1	.	.	TRBJ1-1	14	CSVVMRLSNTEAFF	TGCAGCGTTGTGATGCGACTTTCGAACACTGAAGCTTTCTTT
TRBV6-5	.	many	TRBJ1-3	15	CASSTGPSSGNTIYF	TGTGCCAGCAGTACAGGACCAAGCTCTGGAAACACCATATATTTT
TRBV5-6	.	.	TRBJ2-5	14	CASSLGRNQETQYF	TGTGCCAGCAGCTTGGGCAGGAACCAAGAGACCCAGTACTTC
TRBV19	.	.	TRBJ1-1	15	CASSSSQAWNTEAFF	TGTGCCAGTAGTAGTAGTCAGGCATGGAACACTGAAGCTTTCTTT
TRBV5-4	TRBD1	few	TRBJ1-2	18	CASSFAPGQGGVGYGYTF	TGTGCCAGCAGCTTCGCTCCGGGACAGGGAGGGGTAGGGTATGGCTACACCTTC
TRBV6-5	.	once	TRBJ2-1	15	CASSISHRTHDEQFF	TGTGCCAGCAGTATATCACATCGGACTCATGATGAGCAGTTCTTC
TRBV2	TRBD1	.	TRBJ1-1	13	CASREDRATEAFF	TGTGCCAGCAGGGAGGACAGGGCCACTGAAGCTTTCTTT
TRBV7-2	.	.	TRBJ2-7	16	CASSFRGTSSSYEQYF	TGTGCCAGCAGCTTCCGCGGGACGTCGAGCTCCTACGAGCAGTACTTC
TRBV25-1	TRBD1	.	TRBJ1-1	14	CASGGQGARTEAFF	TGTGCCAGCGGGGGGCAGGGGGCAAGGACTGAAGCTTTCTTT
TRBV2	TRBD1	.	TRBJ1-3	14	CASSETGAGNTIYF	TGTGCCAGCAGTGAGACAGGGGCTGGAAACACCATATATTTT
TRBV9	TRBD1	.	TRBJ1-5	15	CASSVGQGRDQPQHF	TGTGCCAGCAGCGTCGGACAGGGACGAGATCAGCCCCAGCATTTT
TRBV29-1	.	many	TRBJ2-5	12	CSVQGLVETQYF	TGCAGCGTTCAAGGCCTAGTAGAGACCCAGTACTTC
TRBV3-1/TRBV3-2	TRBD1	.	TRBJ2-5	16	CASSQPGSGGVETQYF	TGTGCCAGCAGCCAACCCGGTTCAGGGGGCGTAGAGACCCAGTACTTC
TRBV6-5	.	.	TRBJ1-1	13	CASSYSPTTEAFF	TGTGCCAGCAGTTATAGTCCTACCACTGAAGCTTTCTTT
TRBV5-5	TRBD1	.	TRBJ1-5	14	CASRRQGSGQPQHF	TGTGCCAGCAGAAGACAGGGATCCGGTCAGCCCCAGCATTTT
TRBV9	.	once	TRBJ1-4	16	CASSVASGISNEKLFF	TGTGCCAGCAGCGTAGCGTCCGGGATAAGTAATGAAAAACTGTTTTTT
TRBV4-2	TRBD2	few	TRBJ2-1	15	CASSPTSGGYNEQFF	TGTGCCAGCAGCCCGACTAGCGGGGGTTACAATGAGCAGTTCTTC
TRBV12-5	.	.	TRBJ1-3	14	CASGPSVSGNTIYF	TGTGCTAGTGGCCCCTCGGTCTCTGGAAACACCATATATTTT
TRBV24-1	.	.	TRBJ1-2	16	CATSDHAGGGNYGYTF	TGTGCCACCAGTGATCATGCCGGCGGGGGTAACTATGGCTACACCTTC
TRBV6-5	TRBD1	.	TRBJ1-5	15	CASRAGTGRDQPQHF	TGTGCCAGCAGGGCAGGGACAGGGAGAGATCAGCCCCAGCATTTT
TRBV5-1	.	.	TRBJ1-5	13	CASSLGGGQPQHF	TGCGCCAGCAGCTTGGGCGGGGGGCAGCCCCAGCATTTT
TRBV6-1	TRBD2	.	TRBJ2-1	14	CASSELSGGDEQFF	TGTGCCAGCAGTGAACTGAGCGGGGGCGATGAGCAGTTCTTC
TRBV6-6	.	.	TRBJ2-6	16	CASSYYSHSGANVLTF	TGTGCCAGCAGTTACTATTCCCACTCTGGGGCCAACGTCCTGACTTTC
TRBV24-1	.	.	TRBJ1-5	14	CATSGTAPNQPQHF	TGTGCCACCAGTGGGACAGCGCCCAATCAGCCCCAGCATTTT
TRBV27	.	.	TRBJ1-2	15	CASSLSRLGSRGYTF	TGTGCCAGCAGTTTGTCGCGGCTGGGGAGTCGAGGCTACACCTTC
TRBV6-1	TRBD1	once	TRBJ2-2	16	CASSELLGQGSGELFF	TGTGCCAGCAGTGAATTATTGGGACAGGGGTCCGGGGAGCTGTTTTTT
TRBV28	.	once	TRBJ1-2	12	CASRGDTYGYTF	TGTGCCAGCAGGGGGGACACCTATGGCTACACCTTC
TRBV6-5	TRBD2	.	TRBJ2-7	13	CASGAGGFYEQYF	TGTGCCAGCGGGGCGGGGGGTTTCTACGAGCAGTACTTC
TRBV2	TRBD1	.	TRBJ1-6	15	CASRNRGFYNSPLHF	TGTGCCAGCAGGAACAGGGGATTCTATAATTCACCCCTCCACTTT
TRBV9	TRBD1	.	TRBJ1-3	14	CASSATGYRDTIYF	TGTGCCAGCAGCGCGACAGGGTACCGGGACACCATATATTTT
TRBV6-5	.	.	TRBJ2-6	15	CASSFTGSGANVLTF	TGTGCCAGCAGTTTTACAGGCTCTGGGGCCAACGTCCTGACTTTC
TRBV5-1	TRBD2	.	TRBJ2-5	19	CASSLGGLAGGHYQETQYF	TGCGCCAGCAGCTTGGGTGGACTAGCGGGGGGGCATTACCAAGAGACCCAGTACTTC
TRBV18	TRBD1	once	TRBJ1-1	16	CASSPGQGRLATEAFF	TGTGCCAGCTCACCCGGACAGGGACGGTTGGCCACTGAAGCTTTCTTT
TRBV6-4	.	.	TRBJ2-6	16	CASSDSKGTGANVLTF	TGTGCCAGCAGTGACTCGAAGGGGACTGGGGCCAACGTCCTGACTTTC
TRBV18	TRBD2	once	TRBJ2-1	15	CASSGAGGIYNEQFF	TGTGCCAGCTCAGGAGCGGGGGGGATATACAATGAGCAGTTCTTC
TRBV5-4	.	.	TRBJ1-4	12	CASQTLGEKLFF	TGTGCCAGTCAAACTCTAGGTGAAAAACTGTTTTTT
TRBV6-5	TRBD1	.	TRBJ2-2	15	CASSYGDRYTGELFF	TGTGCCAGCAGTTACGGGGACAGGTACACCGGGGAGCTGTTTTTT
TRBV28	TRBD1	once	TRBJ1-5	17	CASSLRGGQGSNQPQHF	TGTGCCAGCAGTTTAAGGGGAGGACAGGGTAGCAATCAGCCCCAGCATTTT
TRBV6-5	.	once	TRBJ1-1	13	CASSYGVGPEAFF	TGTGCCAGCAGTTACGGCGTGGGGCCTGAAGCTTTCTTT
TRBV6-1	TRBD1	.	TRBJ2-7	16	CASSEVTGGTLYEQYF	TGTGCCAGCAGTGAAGTAACAGGGGGCACCTTATACGAGCAGTACTTC
TRBV24-1	TRBD2	.	TRBJ2-5	16	CATSDSRGGYVETQYF	TGTGCCACCAGTGATAGCCGGGGGGGGTACGTAGAGACCCAGTACTTC